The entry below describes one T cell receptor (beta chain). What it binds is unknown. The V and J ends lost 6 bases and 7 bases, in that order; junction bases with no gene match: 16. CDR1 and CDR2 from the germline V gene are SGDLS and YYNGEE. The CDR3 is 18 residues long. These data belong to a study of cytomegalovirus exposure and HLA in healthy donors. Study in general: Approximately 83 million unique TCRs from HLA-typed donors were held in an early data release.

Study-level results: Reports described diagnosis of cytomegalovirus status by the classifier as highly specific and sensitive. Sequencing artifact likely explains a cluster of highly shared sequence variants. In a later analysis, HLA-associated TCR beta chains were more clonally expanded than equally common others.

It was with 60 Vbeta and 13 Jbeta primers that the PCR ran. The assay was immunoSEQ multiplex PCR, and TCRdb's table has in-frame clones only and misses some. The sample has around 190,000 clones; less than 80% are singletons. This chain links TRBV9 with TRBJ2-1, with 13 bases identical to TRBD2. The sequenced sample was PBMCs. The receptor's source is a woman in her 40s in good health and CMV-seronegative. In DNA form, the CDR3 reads TGTGCCAGCATCCCTGGACTAGCGGGGGCCCCGAAAAGGAATGAGCAGTTCTTC. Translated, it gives CASIPGLAGAPKRNEQFF.